The 25 T cell receptor beta chains given below trace back to one sample, sequenced in a study of response to subunit inactivated influenza vaccine. One entry per CDR3 protein, called by TCRdb with MiXCR from the RT-PCR reads. The sample carries about 540,000 distinct CDR3 sequences, 20% to 25% recorded once. The same data also contributed to another study, on T cells expressing NK-cell markers. According to that study: TCR beta libraries carry UMIs added by 5'RACE template switching.

Sequencing used CD4+ T cells sorted from PBMCs, obtained approximately 12 days after vaccination. The source is a man in his forties or fifties who received an inactivated influenza vaccine.

The chain recombines TRBV4-3 with TRBJ2-5; D unclear. Trimming pared 0 bases from V and 3 bases from J, leaving 11 bases between. The CDR3 covers 15 residues. Germline assignment: CDR1 LGHNA and CDR2 YSLEER. The CDR3 spells CASSQDLRIEETQYF. CDR3 coding DNA: TGCGCCAGCAGCCAAGATCTGAGGATAGAAGAGACCCAGTACTTC.

The chain has TRBV20-1 and TRBJ2-1; D gene ambiguous. Germline-derived CDR1 and CDR2 are DFQATT and SNEGSKA (reference sequence). The germline V and J ends were trimmed by 1 base and 7 bases, with 5 bases remaining between them. The CDR3 is made up of 11 amino acids. Here the CDR3 reads CSARGRNEQFF. The CDR3 region has the DNA TGCAGTGCTAGAGGGAGAAATGAGCAGTTCTTC.

This clonotype was counted at least ten times. A much more abundant neighbour one base away suggests this may be a read error. The rearrangement links TRBV3-1 to TRBJ2-7; possibly TRBD1 for D (6 bases). Germline V lookup: CDR1 LGHDT, CDR2 YNNKEL (reference sequence). The CDR3 runs to 14 residues. V was shortened by 1 base and J by 3 bases, with 10 bases between the two germline ends. The CDR3: CASSQGQESYEQYF. CDR3 bases: TGTGCCAGCAGCCAAGGACAGGAAAGCTACGAGCAGTACTTC.

The rearrangement joins TRBV7-2 to TRBJ2-1; the match to TRBD2 covers 7 bases. This CDR3 has 15 residues. V trimming: 1 base; J trimming: 7 bases; junction bases outside the gene matches: 7. Germline loops: CDR1 SGHTA, CDR2 FQGNSA. CDR3 in DNA: TGTGCCAGCAGCTTAGTCGGCCTAGCGGTAAATGAGCAGTTCTTC. This codes for CASSLVGLAVNEQFF.

This clonotype was observed a few times. The gene calls are TRBV18 and TRBJ2-5; D may match TRBD1 or TRBD2 (5 bases each). V dropped 0 bases and J dropped 5 bases, with 13 bases sitting between them. The length of the CDR3 is 15 residues. CDR1 is KGHSH, CDR2 LQKENI, per germline. CDR3 DNA: TGTGCCAGCTCACCACCAGCTGGGGGACGGGAGACCCAGTACTTC. This translates into CASSPPAGGRETQYF.

CDR3 DNA: TGTGCCAGCAGCCCTCGAGACAGGGTGAGCACTGAAGCTTTCTTT. Translating gives CASSPRDRVSTEAFF. V gene TRBV7-9 combines with J gene TRBJ1-1; 7 bases align to TRBD1. Trimming cost V 5 bases and J 4 bases; bases outside gene matches: 10. The length of the CDR3 is 15 residues. Germline V lookup: CDR1 SEHNR, CDR2 FQNEAQ (reference sequence). Complete variable domain (other parts from reference TRBV7-9 and TRBJ1-1): DTGVSQNPRHKITKRGQNVTFRCDPISEHNRLYWYRQTLGQGPEFLTYFQNEAQLEKSRLLSDRFSAERPKGSFSTLEIQRTEQGDSAMYLCASSPRDRVSTEAFFGQGTRLTVV.

This clonotype occurred a few times. J is TRBJ2-2 and V is TRBV9, with no clear D. The CDR3 is 14 amino acids. Germline CDR1 is SGDLS and CDR2 is YYNGEE. V was trimmed by 4 bases and J by 8 bases, leaving 15 bases between them. In nucleotides, the CDR3 is TGTGCCAGCAGCTCCCAGGAGAGTTTTGGGGAGCTGTTTTTT. Amino acid sequence: CASSSQESFGELFF.

The chain links TRBV7-6 to TRBJ2-2; D unresolved. Looked up from germline, CDR1 is SGHVS and CDR2 is FNYEAQ. The CDR3 runs to 15 residues. With 0 bases removed from V and 4 bases from J, the gap between germline ends came to 9 bases. The CDR3 DNA reads as TGTGCCAGCAGCTTAGCGCCCGGTAGCACCGGGGAGCTGTTTTTT. It yields the protein CASSLAPGSTGELFF.

The gene calls are TRBV10-3 and TRBJ2-7, with 7 positions matching TRBD1. This CDR3 spans 13 amino acids. Germline V gene data show CDR1 as ENHRY and CDR2 as SYGVKD. The V segment lost 7 bases and the J segment 0 bases; nucleotides outside the gene matches: 3. The DNA of the CDR3 is TGTGCCATCAATACAGGGGCCTCCTACGAGCAGTACTTC. This encodes CAINTGASYEQYF.

This sequence joins TRBV5-5 and TRBJ2-2, with 10 bases identical to TRBD2. The CDR3 is made up of 16 amino acids. Germline V gene data show CDR1 as SGHKS and CDR2 as YYEKEE (reference sequence). V was clipped by 5 bases and J by 4 bases; unmatched bases: 8. The CDR3: CASRRSGGAATGELFF. For the CDR3, the DNA is TGTGCCAGCAGGAGAAGCGGGGGGGCCGCCACCGGGGAGCTGTTTTTT.

This chain links TRBV5-1 with TRBJ2-1, with no clear D. The V end was cut by 0 bases, the J end by 2 bases, with 15 bases between. This CDR3 has 17 amino acids. Germline V CDR1 and CDR2: SGHRS, YFSETQ. This CDR3 is CASSLESVYNTYNEQFF. In DNA form, the CDR3 reads TGCGCCAGCAGCTTGGAATCCGTTTACAACACCTACAATGAGCAGTTCTTC.

The chain is built from TRBV25-1 and TRBJ2-5; D tentatively reads TRBD1 or TRBD2 (6 bases each). The CDR3 has 17 amino acids. V lost 1 base and J lost 0, with 15 bases in between. Germline V gene sequence: CDR1 MGHDK, CDR2 SYGVNS. The CDR3 reads CASSELARGRNQETQYF. CDR3 DNA sequence: TGTGCCAGCAGTGAATTGGCCCGGGGGCGCAACCAAGAGACCCAGTACTTC. Filled out from reference TRBV25-1 and TRBJ2-5, the complete variable domain reads EADIYQTPRYLVIGTGKKITLECSQTMGHDKMYWYQQDPGMELHLIHYSYGVNSTEKGDLSSESTVSRIRTEHFPLTLESARPSHTSQYLCASSELARGRNQETQYFGPGTRLLVL.

The rearrangement uses TRBV28 and TRBJ1-5; no definite D call. CDR1 and CDR2 from the germline V gene are MDHEN and SYDVKM. Between the trimmed V and J ends, which lost 5 bases and 6 bases, there was a span of 29 bases. This CDR3 spans 19 amino acids. CDR3 residues: CASSKRTPSRLINGQPQHF. In nucleotides, the CDR3 is TGTGCCAGCAGTAAAAGAACCCCGAGCAGACTGATTAATGGTCAGCCCCAGCATTTT.

The V and J genes are TRBV4-2 and TRBJ2-3; D may be TRBD1 (6 bases). Looked up from germline, CDR1 is LGHNA and CDR2 is YNFKEQ. The CDR3 has 15 amino acids. Trimming left V 0 bases short and J 0 bases short, with 7 bases between. CDR3 bases: TGTGCCAGCAGCCAAGAAGGACAGAGCACAGATACGCAGTATTTT. It yields the protein CASSQEGQSTDTQYF.

DNA for the CDR3: TGTGCCACATCGGGACAGGGGGCTGGAGCCGGGGAGCTGTTTTTT. It codes for CATSGQGAGAGELFF. The rearrangement links TRBV10-3 to TRBJ2-2, with 12 bases aligning to TRBD1. Germline CDR1 reads ENHRY; CDR2 reads SYGVKD. V dropped 10 bases and J dropped 6; count of bases not matched to a gene: 9. The CDR3 extends over 15 amino acids.

This clonotype has a handful of counts. The chain has TRBV7-2 and TRBJ1-2, with 7 nucleotides matching TRBD1. The V gene's germline CDR1 is SGHTA and CDR2 FQGNSA. This CDR3 comprises 14 residues. V gave up 5 bases and J gave up 6 bases; unmatched junction bases: 9. CDR3 coding DNA: TGTGCCAGCAGCCTAGAGGCCAGGGGGGATGGCTACACCTTC. This gives the protein CASSLEARGDGYTF.

V and J are TRBV7-2 and TRBJ1-4; 10 nucleotides line up with TRBD1. Trimming cost V 2 bases and J 7 bases; bases outside gene matches: 7. Germline assignment: CDR1 SGHTA and CDR2 FQGNSA. CDR3 length equals 16 residues. CDR3 in DNA: TGTGCCAGCAGCTTACAACCCGGGACAGGGGTTGAAAAACTGTTTTTT. It translates to CASSLQPGTGVEKLFF.

There are a few counts of this clonotype. The chain joins TRBV29-1 to TRBJ1-2; 10 bases agree with TRBD1. Germline CDR1 and CDR2: SQVTM and ANQGSEA. This CDR3 has 14 amino acids. Trimming cost V 4 bases and J 2 bases; bases outside gene matches: 4. CDR3 sequence: CSVVDRGRNYGYTF. For the CDR3, the DNA is TGCAGCGTTGTAGACAGGGGGCGCAACTATGGCTACACCTTC.

This chain links TRBV4-1 with TRBJ2-5; a weak D match, TRBD1 (6 bases). The V end was cut by 2 bases, the J end by 4 bases, with 11 bases between. This CDR3 contains 14 residues. Germline V lookup: CDR1 MGHRA, CDR2 YSYEKL. The CDR3 loop is CASSQSGVGETQYF. The CDR3 region has the DNA TGCGCCAGCAGCCAATCAGGGGTGGGAGAGACCCAGTACTTC.

The chain links TRBV24-1 to TRBJ2-1; D assignment may be TRBD1 or TRBD2 (5 bases each). Germline-derived CDR1 and CDR2 are KGHDR and SFDVKD. Deletions cut 4 bases from V and 8 bases from J, with 20 bases between. The CDR3 is made up of 16 amino acids. The CDR3 sequence is CATSESGAPPFDEQFF. The CDR3 nucleotides are TGTGCCACCAGTGAGTCCGGGGCCCCCCCCTTCGATGAGCAGTTCTTC.

In this sample, this clonotype turned up a few times. The chain uses TRBV24-1 and TRBJ2-7, with D uncertain. The ends were cut back, 10 bases at V and 1 base at J, with 13 bases in the middle. Germline assignment: CDR1 KGHDR and CDR2 SFDVKD. The CDR3 extends over 13 amino acids. Here the CDR3 DNA reads TGTGCCACTCAAAACGCTGGATCCTACGAGCAGTACTTC. Protein product: CATQNAGSYEQYF.

The rearrangement uses TRBV5-4 and TRBJ2-5; 8 nucleotides align to TRBD2. The germline V gene encodes CDR1 SGHNT and CDR2 YYREEE (reference sequence). V dropped 3 bases and J dropped 1; count of bases not matched to a gene: 5. The CDR3 loop spans 15 amino acids. CDR3 amino acids: CASSSSGRPQETQYF. CDR3 DNA sequence: TGTGCCAGCAGCTCTAGCGGGCGTCCCCAAGAGACCCAGTACTTC.

The genes are TRBV20-1 and TRBJ1-2; unclear D gene. Germline values: CDR1 DFQATT, CDR2 SNEGSKA (reference sequence). V was clipped by 1 base and J by 4 bases, with 10 bases between them. The CDR3 is made up of 13 amino acids. CDR3 amino acids: CSARATDPYGYTF. The CDR3 region has the DNA TGCAGTGCTAGAGCCACGGACCCCTATGGCTACACCTTC.

The chain couples TRBV11-2 to TRBJ2-5; either TRBD1 or TRBD2 may supply D (6 bases each). V dropped 0 bases and J dropped 2 bases, with 13 bases sitting between them. In germline, CDR1 is SGHAT, CDR2 FQNNGV. The CDR3 totals 16 residues. The CDR3 nucleotides read TGTGCCAGCAGCTTAGAGGGGGGCCCTCCTCAAGAGACCCAGTACTTC. Amino acid sequence: CASSLEGGPPQETQYF.

This clonotype appeared a few times. The V and J genes are TRBV14 and TRBJ1-1; D possibly corresponds to TRBD1 (5 bases). CDR1 SGHDN and CDR2 FVKESK come from the germline V gene. V lost 4 bases and J 9 bases, leaving 9 bases between the germline ends. The CDR3 length is 11 residues. The CDR3 DNA reads as TGTGCCAGCAGCCTAGGGGTTAAAGCTTTCTTT. Protein sequence: CASSLGVKAFF. Full variable domain (rest looked up from reference TRBV14 and TRBJ1-1): EAGVTQFPSHSVIEKGQTVTLRCDPISGHDNLYWYRRVMGKEIKFLLHFVKESKQDESGMPNNRFLAERTGGTYSTLKVQPAELEDSGVYFCASSLGVKAFFGQGTRLTVV.